The clone carrying this T cell receptor (beta chain) was seen more than once but under ten times. The antigen remains unidentified. The data were obtained in a study of T cells after yellow fever vaccination. Study-wide points: FACS-sorted repertoires could harbor abundant contaminating bulk-population clonotypes. The study re-detected most primary-vaccination clones after the booster (96% CD4, almost 90% CD8).

Universal primer sites and UMIs were introduced during 5'RACE template-switching synthesis of TCR cDNA. TCRdb passed the 5' RACE reads through MiXCR, listing each CDR3 protein once. Found here are a few hundred thousand distinct CDR3 sequences, roughly 6.2% of them singletons; the top ten hold 15%. Trimming took 3 bases from V and 4 from J, leaving 13 bases between them. The CDR3 extends over 15 amino acids. Germline V lookup: CDR1 MGHDK, CDR2 SYGVNS. The V and J genes are TRBV25-1 and TRBJ2-1; perhaps D is TRBD1 or TRBD2 (7 bases each). The receptor was isolated from a man aged 25-40 years who received the YFV17D yellow fever vaccine. The source was PBMCs, collected 5 days after the yellow fever booster vaccination. The CDR3 loop is CASSDRQGLYNEQFF. In DNA, the CDR3 is TGTGCCAGCAGTGATCGACAGGGACTATACAATGAGCAGTTCTTC. The entire variable domain, with the rest obtained from reference TRBV25-1 and TRBJ2-1, is as follows: EADIYQTPRYLVIGTGKKITLECSQTMGHDKMYWYQQDPGMELHLIHYSYGVNSTEKGDLSSESTVSRIRTEHFPLTLESARPSHTSQYLCASSDRQGLYNEQFFGPGTRLTVL.